This T cell receptor (beta chain) was recorded in a study of post-analysis software for immune sequencing data (dated by TCRdb to the mid-2010s). Turning to the overall study: The recorded disease courses included relapsing-remitting, secondary progressive and progressive-relapsing multiple sclerosis, and some patients had no subtype annotation. A subset of samples was prepared in parallel using single-end sample barcoding, then pooled and co-amplified after Illumina adapter ligation. The multiple sclerosis patient repertoires were compared with roughly twelve previously published healthy control repertoires from donors aged about 6 to 26 years. Overall results and qualifications from the work: The control group was slightly older than the multiple sclerosis patient group. Roughly 5 TRBV segments, including TRBV5-6, TRBV5-1 and TRBV20-1, were significantly more frequent in patients than controls. Direct clustering with F measure revealed strong co-clustering of samples prepared in the same batch, which led to a batch-effect correction. Normalized Chao1 diversity was significantly lower in multiple sclerosis patients than controls, suggesting substantial peripheral T-cell clonal expansion.

To demonstrate the VDJtools post-analysis software, the study profiled TCR beta repertoires from the peripheral blood of about 13 young patients with multiple sclerosis. The patients with multiple sclerosis were children and adolescents between about 6 and 17 years of age. The germline V gene encodes CDR1 DFQATT and CDR2 SNEGSKA (reference sequence). Trimming takes 3 bases from V and 4 bases from J, and the germline ends sit 6 bases apart. The CDR3 runs 11 residues from the cysteine to the phenylalanine. Only the CDR3 part of the read is kept: 33 bases, read in frame from the first base. This clonotype was detected only a few times. There is no known antigen for this receptor. No base-level quality is on record; no much larger clone is a single base apart. The method behind the library was PCR. Sequencing was carried out with an Illumina HiSeq 2500. To reduce PCR and sequencing biases, unique molecular identifiers were built into the TCR beta cDNA libraries. Approximately 500,000 cDNA molecules were obtained for every 1 to 10 million input T cells, so each molecule roughly corresponded to one T cell. Patient libraries were prepared and sequenced with the same protocol used for the earlier healthy control dataset. Within a given batch, samples were prepared together, multiplexed and sequenced on the same HiSeq lane. In the authors' own workflow: Raw barcoded reads were processed with MIGEC, discarding single-read molecular identifier groups before consensus assembly and CDR3 extraction. Clonotype tables were post-analysed with VDJtools, normalizing diversity by down-sampling all datasets to the smallest sample size. To correct batch-related cross-sample contamination, repertoire overlap clustering matched CDR3 amino acid sequences but not nucleotide sequences. The public reads were run again by TCRdb, first through fastp at Q25 and then through MiXCR, and only productive beta chains were kept. Rows with one shared CDR3 protein collapse into an entry with the most common genes and DNA. For this entry, the V and J calls and clone size follow TCRdb and not the study's own pipeline. Here the sample has 430,000 or so distinct CDR3 sequences; 30% to 40% occur a single time. The ten top clones hold 6.5% to 8% of the sample.

The receptor was isolated from a girl aged 2 to 10 with multiple sclerosis. Sequencing was carried out using blood. The rearranged segments are TRBV20-1 and TRBJ2-5; TRBD1 is perhaps the D gene, given 6 matching bases. The CDR3 reads as follows: CSARDRETQYF. The nucleotides are TGCAGTGCTAGGGACAGAGAGACCCAGTACTTC.